Listed below are T cell receptor beta chains from one sample, sequenced in a study of blood T cell repertoires in COVID-19. The method was immunoSEQ multiplex PCR; TCRdb's version includes in-frame clones alone and lacks a portion of them. The table includes 170,000 or so clones, almost 80% detected once. Sequenced input: peripheral blood. These receptors originate from a woman aged 70-85 years with acute or convalescent COVID-19. CDR3s include the opening cysteine and the closing phenylalanine or tryptophan. The order of the fields is D gene, V gene, clone size, J gene, CDR3 protein, CDR3 DNA. D genes are given only for firm matches. A row's size may be missing; if present it is once, few, many or a size class.

>TRBD2|TRBV9|.|TRBJ2-4
CASSGVGRAGRNIQYF
TGTGCCAGCAGCGGTGTCGGGAGGGCCGGCAGAAACATTCAGTACTTC
>.|TRBV7-9|.|TRBJ2-1
CASSLESNNEQFF
TGTGCCAGCAGCTTAGAGAGCAACAATGAGCAGTTCTTC
>TRBD1|TRBV7-3|.|TRBJ2-6
CASSQDRASGANVLTF
TGTGCCAGCAGCCAAGACAGGGCTTCTGGGGCCAACGTCCTGACTTTC
>.|TRBV2|.|TRBJ2-2
CASSDSYIVGELFF
TGTGCCAGCAGTGATAGTTATATAGTCGGGGAGCTGTTTTTT
>TRBD1|TRBV5-4|once|TRBJ2-6
CASSPTGAVGANVLTF
TGTGCCAGCAGCCCGACAGGGGCTGTTGGGGCCAACGTCCTGACTTTC
>TRBD1|TRBV24-1|.|TRBJ1-6
CATRDRGDSPLHF
TGTGCCACCAGGGACAGGGGGGATTCACCCCTCCACTTT
>.|TRBV18|.|TRBJ2-7
CASSLTGDSYEQYF
TGTGCCAGCTCACTAACAGGAGACTCCTACGAGCAGTACTTC
>.|TRBV27|.|TRBJ2-2
CASRGQGNTGELFF
TGTGCCAGCAGGGGGCAGGGGAACACCGGGGAGCTGTTTTTT
>.|TRBV5-4|.|TRBJ1-6
CASSFSGSDSPLHF
TGTGCCAGCAGCTTCTCAGGGTCTGATTCACCCCTCCACTTT
>TRBD1|TRBV4-1|few|TRBJ1-4
CASSQPRDRGLTNEKLFF
TGCGCCAGCAGCCAACCCCGGGACAGGGGGTTGACTAATGAAAAACTGTTTTTT
>.|TRBV10-3|.|TRBJ1-1
CAISERFRGRAEAFF
TGTGCCATCAGTGAGAGGTTCAGGGGAAGGGCTGAAGCTTTCTTT
>TRBD1|TRBV7-8|.|TRBJ1-2
CASSLVSVGTAHGYTF
TGTGCCAGCAGCTTAGTTAGCGTTGGGACAGCTCACGGCTACACCTTC
>.|TRBV5-1|few|TRBJ2-1
CASSLAPSYNEQFF
TGCGCCAGCAGCTTGGCCCCGTCCTACAATGAGCAGTTCTTC
>TRBD2|TRBV2|.|TRBJ2-3
CASNLAGKTDTQYF
TGTGCCAGCAACCTAGCGGGGAAAACAGATACGCAGTATTTT
>.|TRBV14|.|TRBJ1-1
CASSQQKNTEAFF
TGTGCCAGCAGCCAACAAAAGAACACTGAAGCTTTCTTT
>.|TRBV29-1|.|TRBJ1-4
CSVEERNEKLFF
TGCAGCGTTGAAGAGCGGAATGAAAAACTGTTTTTT
>TRBD2|TRBV19|.|TRBJ2-2
CASKKLAGGANTGELFF
TGTGCCAGTAAGAAGCTAGCGGGAGGCGCGAACACCGGGGAGCTGTTTTTT
>.|TRBV20-1|.|TRBJ2-2
CSASRRAGELFF
TGCAGTGCTAGTCGGAGAGCCGGGGAGCTGTTTTTT
>TRBD2|TRBV5-1|.|TRBJ2-1
CASSLQAGAHNEQFF
TGCGCCAGCAGCTTACAAGCGGGAGCCCACAATGAGCAGTTCTTC
>.|TRBV5-8|.|TRBJ1-6
CASSHSQGQPFDSPLHF
TGTGCCAGCAGCCATTCGCAGGGACAACCTTTCGATTCACCCCTCCACTTT
>TRBD1|TRBV19|few|TRBJ2-3
CASRRQGADTQYF
TGTGCCAGTAGGAGACAGGGGGCAGATACGCAGTATTTT
>TRBD1|TRBV5-1|.|TRBJ2-7
CASSWGQGREQYF
TGCGCCAGCAGCTGGGGACAGGGGCGCGAGCAGTACTTC
>.|TRBV27|.|TRBJ1-2
CASSFSGSGANYGYTF
TGTGCCAGCAGTTTTTCAGGGTCGGGAGCTAACTATGGCTACACCTTC
>.|TRBV15|.|TRBJ2-4
CATSRAGGLVNIQYF
TGTGCCACCAGCAGAGCAGGGGGGCTGGTGAACATTCAGTACTTC
>.|TRBV19|.|TRBJ1-1
CASSTRQRSVTEAFF
TGTGCCAGTAGTACACGACAGAGATCGGTAACTGAAGCTTTCTTT
>.|TRBV5-5|.|TRBJ1-2
CASSQSVGQSAYGYTF
TGTGCCAGCAGCCAAAGCGTCGGACAGTCGGCCTATGGCTACACCTTC
>.|TRBV30|.|TRBJ1-2
CAWSGTDYGYTF
TGTGCCTGGAGTGGGACTGATTATGGCTACACCTTC
>.|TRBV7-2|.|TRBJ1-3
CASSSTDSPGNTIYF
TGTGCCAGCAGCTCTACAGACAGTCCTGGAAACACCATATATTTT
>TRBD1|TRBV28|.|TRBJ1-2
CASRGQGLNYGYTF
TGTGCCAGCCGGGGACAGGGCTTGAACTATGGCTACACCTTC
>.|TRBV23-1|.|TRBJ1-1
CASSPAGHPRRGAFF
TGCGCCAGCAGTCCCGCCGGACATCCCAGAAGGGGAGCTTTCTTT
>.|TRBV19|.|TRBJ1-3
CASSTLFQRNVGNTIYF
TGTGCCAGTAGTACCCTCTTCCAACGCAACGTCGGTAACACCATATATTTT
>.|TRBV2|.|TRBJ1-4
CASNAVRTTNEKLFF
TGTGCCAGCAACGCCGTGAGGACAACTAATGAAAAACTGTTTTTT
>.|TRBV13|.|TRBJ2-7
CASSLGSRGSEQYF
TGTGCCAGCAGCTTAGGAAGCAGGGGATCCGAGCAGTACTTC
>.|TRBV27|.|TRBJ1-6
CASSPRGAEGGGSPLHF
TGTGCCAGCAGTCCCCGGGGGGCCGAAGGAGGGGGTTCACCCCTCCACTTT
>.|TRBV30|.|TRBJ1-6
CARSPGNNSPLHF
TGTGCCCGGTCTCCAGGGAATAATTCACCCCTCCACTTT